These 29 T cell receptor beta chains were sequenced from one sample in a study of human T cells and chemical hapten exposure. This sample's time point: patch test 2, 6 weeks after DPC sensitization. Treatment given: therapeutic diphenylcyclopropenone sensitization with weekly scalp DPC. TCRdb ran MiXCR on the RACE reads and lists one entry per CDR3 protein. Of about 110,000 distinct CDR3 sequences listed, roughly a tenth are singletons. Sequenced here: whole blood, sampled in connection with sensitization to the hapten diphenylcyclopropenone (DPC). The source of these receptors is a middle-aged woman with alopecia areata. Some clones in this sample may be carry-over from other donors' samples.

This clonotype was seen at least ten times. J is TRBJ1-2 and V is TRBV19; D gene unclear. This CDR3 comprises 14 residues. Germline values: CDR1 LNHDA, CDR2 SQIVND (reference sequence). Trimming cost V 8 bases and J 8 bases, with 21 bases left between them. CDR3 nucleotides: TGTGCCAGTGGCTTTGCCGGTATCGATGGAGGCTACACCTTC. This encodes CASGFAGIDGGYTF.

This chain connects TRBV7-9 to TRBJ1-1; D perhaps matches TRBD1 (5 bases). The CDR3 contains 12 residues. Trimming pared 4 bases from V and 11 bases from J, leaving 14 bases between. CDR1 and CDR2 (germline): SEHNR, FQNEAQ (reference sequence). This CDR3 is CASSSGGGDAFF. In DNA form, the CDR3 reads TGTGCCAGCAGCTCCGGGGGAGGGGACGCTTTCTTT. The whole variable domain, remainder taken from reference TRBV7-9 and TRBJ1-1, is DTGVSQNPRHKITKRGQNVTFRCDPISEHNRLYWYRQTLGQGPEFLTYFQNEAQLEKSRLLSDRFSAERPKGSFSTLEIQRTEQGDSAMYLCASSSGGGDAFFGQGTRLTVV.

This chain connects TRBV4-3 to TRBJ1-4, with TRBD1 matching over 9 bases. This CDR3 comprises 14 residues. V gave up 4 bases and J gave up 8 bases; unmatched junction bases: 5. CDR1 is LGHNA and CDR2 is YSLEER in the germline V gene. The CDR3 is CASSPRDRDEKLFF. CDR3 DNA sequence: TGCGCCAGCAGCCCGAGGGACAGGGACGAAAAACTGTTTTTT.

The chain recombines TRBV28 with TRBJ2-7, with D perhaps matching TRBD1 or TRBD2 (5 bases each). Germline-derived CDR1 and CDR2 are MDHEN and SYDVKM. The ends were cut back, 2 bases at V and 3 bases at J, with 11 bases in the middle. This CDR3 region has 14 residues. The CDR3 DNA sequence: TGTGCCAGCAGTTTAGCCGGGGCCCACTACGAGCAGTACTTC. Translation gives CASSLAGAHYEQYF.

This clonotype has at least ten counts. The J gene is TRBJ2-7, the V gene TRBV3-2; the table's D call, TRBD1, has no DNA check behind it. TRBV3-2 is an annotated pseudogene. This CDR3 is 16 amino acids long. CDR3 sequence: CASSQDIRGICYEQYF. DNA for the CDR3: TGTGCCAGCAGCCAAGATATCAGGGGGATCTGCTACGAGCAGTACTTC.

Ten or more counts support this clonotype. This chain connects TRBV3-1 to TRBJ2-5; unclear D gene. Germline loops: CDR1 LGHDT, CDR2 YNNKEL (reference sequence). V was cut by 4 bases and J by 0 bases, with 12 bases left in between. The CDR3 runs 15 residues. CDR3 in DNA: TGTGCCAGCAGCCTTTCAGAGAGGTACCAAGAGACCCAGTACTTC. This encodes CASSLSERYQETQYF.

This clonotype was seen at least ten times. The chain couples TRBV6-4 to TRBJ1-2, with D tentatively TRBD1 (6 bases). Looked up from germline, CDR1 is MRHNA and CDR2 is SNTAGT. The CDR3 sequence is 13 residues long. The V end was cut by 5 bases, the J end by 4 bases, with 11 bases between. Here the CDR3 DNA reads TGTGCCAGCAGTCACAGGGTGACCTATGGCTACACCTTC. Amino acids: CASSHRVTYGYTF.

The rearrangement uses TRBV6-2 or TRBV6-3 and TRBJ2-3; tentatively, D is TRBD2 (6 bases). Trimming stripped 7 bases from V and 5 bases from J, with 19 bases between. This CDR3 spans 15 amino acids. The germline gives CDR1 MNHEY, CDR2 SVGEGT. The chain's CDR3 is CASTSYRLVRDTQYF. The DNA of the CDR3 is TGTGCCAGCACTTCATACCGACTAGTCAGAGATACGCAGTATTTT.

In the case of this clonotype: This may arise from a read error, as a much more abundant clone is one base away. V usage is TRBV12-3 or TRBV12-4 and J usage is TRBJ1-2, with a tentative D call TRBD1 (6 bases). This CDR3 has 13 residues. V lost 10 bases and J lost 6, with 18 bases in between. CDR3 DNA: TGTGCCACCGTAGACAGGCCTTTGGATGGCTACACCTTC. Protein sequence: CATVDRPLDGYTF.

This chain joins TRBV6-5 and TRBJ1-2; 7 bases are a match to TRBD1. The CDR3 sequence is 17 residues long. Germline CDR1 and CDR2: MNHEY and SVGAGI. V lost 6 bases to trimming and J lost 3 bases; unmatched junction nucleotides: 16. The CDR3 DNA is TGTGCCAGCAGCCGTACAACAAACAGGGGCAGCCACTATGGCTACACCTTC. It encodes CASSRTTNRGSHYGYTF.

In its sample, this clonotype was seen many times. The chain links TRBV12-3 or TRBV12-4 to TRBJ1-2; 9 nucleotides line up with TRBD1. This CDR3 comprises 14 residues. V was pared by 3 bases and J by 7 bases, with 6 bases of the junction left unmatched. The CDR3 here is CASSFPGQGGGYTF. In nucleotides, the CDR3 is TGTGCCAGCAGTTTCCCGGGACAGGGAGGTGGCTACACCTTC.

The sample holds a few counts of this clonotype. The rearrangement links TRBV19 to TRBJ1-5; TRBD1 matches 10 bases. Germline V gene lookup returns CDR1 LNHDA and CDR2 SQIVND (reference sequence). CDR3 length: 15 amino acids. Trimming cost V 8 bases and J 6 bases; bases outside gene matches: 10. This CDR3 reads CASHGTDRGRQPQHF. CDR3 coding DNA: TGTGCCAGTCATGGAACCGACAGGGGGCGTCAGCCCCAGCATTTT.

The table lists this clonotype with many counts. One end of the junction fails to match germline, which may point to a read error. The J gene is TRBJ1-4, the V gene TRBV29-1; D possibly corresponds to TRBD1 (6 bases). This CDR3 is 13 amino acids long. The germline CDR1 and CDR2 sequences are SQVTM and ANQGSEA. CDR3 DNA: TGCAGCGTTGAATGGGACAAGGGCGGTTGGTTGATCTTT. Translated, it gives CSVEWDKGGWLIF.

This clonotype was detected many times. The chain employs TRBV7-9 and TRBJ2-7; possible D gene TRBD1, 6 bases. V lost 6 bases and J 0 bases, leaving 9 bases between the germline ends. CDR3 size: 13 residues. Germline V gene sequence: CDR1 SEHNR, CDR2 FQNEAQ (reference sequence). CDR3 loop: CASRNRDSYEQYF. The CDR3 region has the DNA TGTGCCAGCAGAAACAGGGACTCCTACGAGCAGTACTTC.

In this sample, this clonotype turned up many times. The genes are TRBV20-1 and TRBJ2-4, with TRBD1 as a possible D gene (6 bases). This CDR3 comprises 14 residues. Germline-derived CDR1 and CDR2 are DFQATT and SNEGSKA (reference sequence). The V gene lost 3 bases and the J gene lost 3 bases, with 12 bases spanning the gap. The CDR3 DNA sequence: TGCAGTGCTAGTCCTACAGGGAACAAAAACATTCAGTACTTC. Protein product: CSASPTGNKNIQYF.

This clonotype occurred many times. The chain recombines TRBV5-1 with TRBJ2-2; 9 bases line up with TRBD1. From germline, CDR1 is SGHRS and CDR2 YFSETQ. With 4 bases clipped from V and 0 bases from J, the junction kept 4 bases outside the gene matches. This CDR3 is built from 16 residues. The CDR3 nucleotides are TGCGCCAGCAGCCCCCGACAGGGGGCGAACACCGGGGAGCTGTTTTTT. Protein: CASSPRQGANTGELFF.

A few counts support this clonotype. The chain carries TRBV28 and TRBJ1-5, with TRBD1 identical over 11 bases. CDR1 and CDR2 from the germline V gene are MDHEN and SYDVKM. V dropped 5 bases and J dropped 3; count of bases not matched to a gene: 3. The CDR3 loop spans 15 amino acids. The CDR3 nucleotides are TGTGCCAGCAGTGGACAGGGGGCTATCAATCAGCCCCAGCATTTT. This sequence encodes CASSGQGAINQPQHF.

This clonotype was counted a few times. This rearrangement joins TRBV5-1 to TRBJ2-3, with 7 bases matching TRBD2. Trimming took 4 bases from V and 1 from J; bases not matched to a gene: 9. The CDR3 is made up of 16 amino acids. Germline V lookup: CDR1 SGHRS, CDR2 YFSETQ. The CDR3 protein is CASSRTAGVGTDTQYF. CDR3 coding DNA: TGCGCCAGCAGCCGAACCGCGGGGGTAGGCACAGATACGCAGTATTTT.

V is TRBV20-1 and J is TRBJ2-7; D not resolved. Per the germline V gene, CDR1 is DFQATT and CDR2 is SNEGSKA (reference sequence). Trimming pared 1 base from V and 0 bases from J, leaving 4 bases between. This CDR3 contains 12 residues. CDR3: CSARGGSYEQYF. CDR3 nucleotides: TGCAGTGCTAGAGGCGGCTCCTACGAGCAGTACTTC.

There are many counts of this clonotype. This chain uses TRBV12-3 or TRBV12-4 with TRBJ2-5, with D perhaps matching TRBD1 or TRBD2 (7 bases each). Trimming removed 1 base from V and 5 bases from J, with 17 bases in between. The CDR3 loop spans 16 amino acids. Here the CDR3 DNA reads TGTGCCAGCAGTTTAGGATTCTCAGGGGGGGTGGAGACCCAGTACTTC. The encoded protein is CASSLGFSGGVETQYF.

In this sample, this clonotype turned up many times. The chain recombines TRBV30 with TRBJ1-6; D may be TRBD1 (5 bases). V lost 3 bases and J 8 bases, leaving 8 bases between the germline ends. The CDR3 sequence is 12 residues long. The germline V gene encodes CDR1 GTSNPN and CDR2 SVGIG (reference sequence). The CDR3 DNA follows: TGTGCCTGGAGAGACAGCGATTCACCCCTCCACTTT. Its protein product is CAWRDSDSPLHF.

Remarks on this clonotype: In this CDR3 the conserved last residue, phenylalanine or tryptophan, is missing, so a read error is likely. J is TRBJ1-5 and V is TRBV6-1, with a tentative D call TRBD1 (6 bases). The ends were cut back, 4 bases at V and 0 bases at J, with 10 bases in the middle. The CDR3 is 15 amino acids. The germline V gene encodes CDR1 MNHNS and CDR2 SASEGT. The CDR3 region is CASSGGAYSNQPQHI. CDR3 in DNA: TGTGCCAGCAGTGGGGGGGCTTATAGCAATCAGCCCCAGCATATT.

This clonotype showed up many times. The CDR3 nucleotides read TGCGCCAGCAGCCTTAGCGGGGGGGCCAGCGAGCAGTTCTTC. This codes for CASSLSGGASEQFF. The rearrangement uses TRBV4-1 and TRBJ2-1; 11 positions match TRBD2. This CDR3 contains 14 residues. Germline V gene sequence: CDR1 MGHRA, CDR2 YSYEKL. Losses at the gene ends were 4 bases for V and 10 bases for J; bases not matched to a gene: 6.

This clonotype was observed a few times. The chain carries TRBV20-1 and TRBJ1-4; no definite D call. Germline assignment: CDR1 DFQATT and CDR2 SNEGSKA (reference sequence). Trimming shortened V by 1 base and J by 7 bases, and 1 base separated the two germline ends. CDR3 length: 10 amino acids. CDR3 nucleotides: TGCAGTGCTAGAGGTGAAAAACTGTTTTTT. Amino acids: CSARGEKLFF.

This clonotype has at least ten counts. The chain has TRBV20-1 and TRBJ2-1; D call uncertain. The CDR3 consists of 13 residues. Trimming took off 6 bases at V and 0 bases at J, with 9 bases between the two ends. CDR1 and CDR2 (germline): DFQATT, SNEGSKA (reference sequence). The CDR3 spells CSAGDSSYNEQFF. CDR3 nucleotides: TGCAGTGCGGGTGATAGCTCCTACAATGAGCAGTTCTTC.

This clonotype was seen repeatedly, ten times or more. The gene calls are TRBV11-2 and TRBJ2-7, with TRBD1 identical over 10 bases. This CDR3 spans 15 amino acids. Germline V CDR1 and CDR2: SGHAT, FQNNGV. V shed 5 bases, J shed 0 bases, and the junction held 4 bases outside the gene matches. CDR3 bases: TGTGCCAGCAGCCGGACAGGGGGTTTCTCCTACGAGCAGTACTTC. This encodes CASSRTGGFSYEQYF.

This clonotype was observed a few times. The genes are TRBV5-6 and TRBJ2-7; 11 positions match TRBD2. Per germline, CDR1 SGHDT and CDR2 YYEEEE. Unmatched junction bases numbered 10, after V lost 5 bases and J lost 0 bases. This CDR3 contains 17 residues. Written as DNA, the CDR3 is TGTGCCAGCAGTAAACTAGCGGGGGTTTCCAGCTCCTACGAGCAGTACTTC. Its translation: CASSKLAGVSSSYEQYF.

In this sample, this clonotype turned up a few times. This sequence joins TRBV5-6 and TRBJ1-1; no reliable D call. The V gene's germline CDR1 is SGHDT and CDR2 YYEEEE. V was clipped by 4 bases and J by 5 bases, with 9 bases between them. The CDR3 has 12 amino acids. The CDR3 reads CASSLYGTEAFF. Here the CDR3 DNA reads TGTGCCAGCAGCCTTTATGGTACTGAAGCTTTCTTT.

This clonotype was counted many times. The V gene is TRBV20-1, the J gene TRBJ2-7, with 9 bases aligning to TRBD1. This CDR3 has 14 residues. After removal of 4 bases from V and 3 bases from J, the junction contained 7 bases not matched to a gene. In germline, CDR1 is DFQATT, CDR2 SNEGSKA (reference sequence). CDR3 amino acids: CSANSGTGNYEQYF. DNA for the CDR3: TGCAGTGCTAACTCCGGGACAGGGAACTACGAGCAGTACTTC.